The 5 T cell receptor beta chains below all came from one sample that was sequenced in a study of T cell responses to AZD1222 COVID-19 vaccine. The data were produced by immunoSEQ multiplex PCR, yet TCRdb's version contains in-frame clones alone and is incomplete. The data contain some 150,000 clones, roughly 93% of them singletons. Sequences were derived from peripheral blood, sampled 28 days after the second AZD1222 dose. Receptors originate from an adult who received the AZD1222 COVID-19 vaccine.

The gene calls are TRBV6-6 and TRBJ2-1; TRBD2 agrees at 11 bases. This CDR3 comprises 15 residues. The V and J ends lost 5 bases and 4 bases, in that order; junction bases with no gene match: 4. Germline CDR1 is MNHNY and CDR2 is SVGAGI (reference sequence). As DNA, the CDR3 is TGTGCCAGCAGTCTTACTAGCGGGAGTTACAATGAGCAGTTCTTC. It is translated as CASSLTSGSYNEQFF.

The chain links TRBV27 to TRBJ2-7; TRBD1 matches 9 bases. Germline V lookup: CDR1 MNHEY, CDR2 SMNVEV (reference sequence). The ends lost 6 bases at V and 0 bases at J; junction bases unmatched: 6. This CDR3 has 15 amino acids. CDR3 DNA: TGTGCCAGCAGAACCACAGGGGGCCCCTCCTACGAGCAGTACTTC. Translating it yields CASRTTGGPSYEQYF.

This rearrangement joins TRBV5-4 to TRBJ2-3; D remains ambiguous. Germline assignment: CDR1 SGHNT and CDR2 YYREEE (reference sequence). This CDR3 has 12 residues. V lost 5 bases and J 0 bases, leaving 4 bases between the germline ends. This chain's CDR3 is CASSDSTDTQYF. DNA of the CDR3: TGTGCCAGCAGTGACAGCACAGATACGCAGTATTTT. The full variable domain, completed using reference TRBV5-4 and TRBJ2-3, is ETGVTQSPTHLIKTRGQQVTLRCSSQSGHNTVSWYQQALGQGPQFIFQYYREEENGRGNFPPRFSGLQFPNYSSELNVNALELDDSALYLCASSDSTDTQYFGPGTRLTVL.

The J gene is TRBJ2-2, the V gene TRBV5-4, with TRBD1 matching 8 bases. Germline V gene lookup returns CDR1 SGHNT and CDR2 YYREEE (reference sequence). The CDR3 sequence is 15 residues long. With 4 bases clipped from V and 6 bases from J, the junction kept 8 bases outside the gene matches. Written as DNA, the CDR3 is TGTGCCAGCAGCCGGACAGGGTGGGTTGCCGGGGAGCTGTTTTTT. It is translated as CASSRTGWVAGELFF.

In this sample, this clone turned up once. The CDR3 DNA reads TGTGCCAGCAGCCTAGGAGGAGGGGGTGAAGCTTTCTTT. Translation gives CASSLGGGGEAFF. J is TRBJ1-1 and V is TRBV5-6, with D perhaps TRBD1 (6 bases). CDR1 is SGHDT, CDR2 YYEEEE, per germline. V lost 4 bases and J 7 bases, leaving 14 bases between the germline ends. The CDR3 contains 13 residues.